The entry below describes one T cell receptor beta chain. Its antigen is currently unknown. The entry originates in a study of T-cell memory formation after mild COVID-19. CDR3 length: 16 amino acids. V was cut by 4 bases and J by 7 bases, with 22 bases left in between. CDR1 is ENHRY, CDR2 SYGVKD, per germline. General study findings and limits: Several responding clones turned up in pre-infection memory, indicating that cross-reactive memory may have taken part. Confirmation was lacking for SARS-CoV-2 specificity of second-wave clones that peaked on day 37.

TCRdb recomputed calls from the 5' RACE reads with MiXCR, one row per CDR3 protein. The sample has fewer than 200,000 distinct CDR3 sequences; 20% to 25% are singletons. The source of this sequence is an adult woman who had mild COVID-19 (a few samples of this study predate the infection). Cell type and time point are not known. The sample comprised PBMCs or a T cell subset sorted from them (not recorded which). The chain links TRBV10-3 to TRBJ2-5; D remains ambiguous. The CDR3 DNA is TGTGCCATCAGTGCCGTTCAACGACTGACTTTGGGGACCCAGTACTTC. This encodes CAISAVQRLTLGTQYF.